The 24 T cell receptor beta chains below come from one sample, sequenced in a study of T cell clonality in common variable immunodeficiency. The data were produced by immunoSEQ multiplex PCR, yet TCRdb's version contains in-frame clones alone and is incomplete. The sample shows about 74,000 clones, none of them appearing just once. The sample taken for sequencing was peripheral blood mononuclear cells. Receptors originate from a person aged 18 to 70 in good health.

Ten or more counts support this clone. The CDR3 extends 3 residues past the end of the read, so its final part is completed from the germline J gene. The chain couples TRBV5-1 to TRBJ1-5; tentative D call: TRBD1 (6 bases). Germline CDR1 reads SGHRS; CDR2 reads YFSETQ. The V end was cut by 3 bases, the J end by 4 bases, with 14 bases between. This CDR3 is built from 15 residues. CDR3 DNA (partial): TGCGCCAGCAGCTCGGGGGGCCAGGCAAATCAGCCC. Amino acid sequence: CASSSGGQANQP. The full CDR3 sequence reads CASSSGGQANQPQHF.

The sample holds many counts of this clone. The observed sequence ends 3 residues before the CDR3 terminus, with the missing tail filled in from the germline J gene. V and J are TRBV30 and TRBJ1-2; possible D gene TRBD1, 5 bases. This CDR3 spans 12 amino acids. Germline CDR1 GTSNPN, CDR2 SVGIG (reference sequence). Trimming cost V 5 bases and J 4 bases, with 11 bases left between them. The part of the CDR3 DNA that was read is TGTGCCTGGGGGGACTGGGGCTATGGC. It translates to CAWGDWGYG. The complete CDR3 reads CAWGDWGYGYTF.

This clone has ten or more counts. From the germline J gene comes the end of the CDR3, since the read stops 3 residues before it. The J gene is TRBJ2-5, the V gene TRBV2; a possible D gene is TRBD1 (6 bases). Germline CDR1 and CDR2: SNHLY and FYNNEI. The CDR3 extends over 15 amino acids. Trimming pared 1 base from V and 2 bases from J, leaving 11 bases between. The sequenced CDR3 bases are TGTGCCAGCAGTGAAGTGCGGACAGCTCAAGAGACC. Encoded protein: CASSEVRTAQET. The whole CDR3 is CASSEVRTAQETQYF.

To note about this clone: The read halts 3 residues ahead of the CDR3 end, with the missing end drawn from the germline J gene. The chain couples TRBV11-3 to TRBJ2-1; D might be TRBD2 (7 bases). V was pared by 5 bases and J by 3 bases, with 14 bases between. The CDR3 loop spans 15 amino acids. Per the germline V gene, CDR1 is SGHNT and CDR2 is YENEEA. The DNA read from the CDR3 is TGTGCCAGCAGCCAAAGGGGGGGGGTCTACAATGAG. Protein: CASSQRGGVYNE. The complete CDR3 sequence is CASSQRGGVYNEQFF.

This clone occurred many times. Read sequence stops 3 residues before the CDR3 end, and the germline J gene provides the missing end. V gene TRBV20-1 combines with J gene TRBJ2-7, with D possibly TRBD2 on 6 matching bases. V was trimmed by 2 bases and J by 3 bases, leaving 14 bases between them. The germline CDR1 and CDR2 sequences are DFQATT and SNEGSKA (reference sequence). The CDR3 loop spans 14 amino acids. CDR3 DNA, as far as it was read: TGCAGTGCTAGAAATTTGCGGGGCGACTACGAG. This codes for CSARNLRGDYE. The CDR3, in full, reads CSARNLRGDYEQYF.

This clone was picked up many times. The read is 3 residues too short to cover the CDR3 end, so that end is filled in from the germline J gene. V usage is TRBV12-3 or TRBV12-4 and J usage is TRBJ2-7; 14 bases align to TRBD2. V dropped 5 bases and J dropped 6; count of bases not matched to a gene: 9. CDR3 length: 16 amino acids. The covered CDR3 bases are TGTGCCAGCAGTATCGGACTAGCGGGAGGAGGTATCGAG. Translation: CASSIGLAGGGIE. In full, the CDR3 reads CASSIGLAGGGIEQYF.

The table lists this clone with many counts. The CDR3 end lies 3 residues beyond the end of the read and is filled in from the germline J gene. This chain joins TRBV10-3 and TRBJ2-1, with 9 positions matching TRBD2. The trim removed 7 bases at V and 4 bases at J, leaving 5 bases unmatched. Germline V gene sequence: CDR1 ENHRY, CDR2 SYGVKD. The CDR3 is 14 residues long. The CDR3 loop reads CAIMGGRGYNEQFF. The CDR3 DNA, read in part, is TGTGCCATCATGGGCGGGAGGGGGTACAATGAG.

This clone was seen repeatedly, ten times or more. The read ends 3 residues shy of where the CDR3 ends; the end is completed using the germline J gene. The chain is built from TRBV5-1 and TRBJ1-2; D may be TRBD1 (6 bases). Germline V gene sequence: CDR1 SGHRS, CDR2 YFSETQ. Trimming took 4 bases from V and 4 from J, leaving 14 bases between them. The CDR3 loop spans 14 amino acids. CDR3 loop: CASSPRTASYGYTF. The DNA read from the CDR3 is TGCGCCAGCAGCCCGAGGACAGCCTCCTATGGC. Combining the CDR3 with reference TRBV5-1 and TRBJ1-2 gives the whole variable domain KAGVTQTPRYLIKTRGQQVTLSCSPISGHRSVSWYQQTPGQGLQFLFEYFSETQRNKGNFPGRFSGRQFSNSRSEMNVSTLELGDSALYLCASSPRTASYGYTFGSGTRLTVV.

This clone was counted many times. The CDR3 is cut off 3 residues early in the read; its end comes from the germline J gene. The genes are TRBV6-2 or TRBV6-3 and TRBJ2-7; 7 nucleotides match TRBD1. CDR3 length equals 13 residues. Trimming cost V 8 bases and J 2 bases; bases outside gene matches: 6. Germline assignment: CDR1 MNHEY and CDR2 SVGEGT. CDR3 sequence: CASHRDRAYEQYF. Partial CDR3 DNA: TGTGCCAGCCACCGGGACAGAGCCTACGAG.

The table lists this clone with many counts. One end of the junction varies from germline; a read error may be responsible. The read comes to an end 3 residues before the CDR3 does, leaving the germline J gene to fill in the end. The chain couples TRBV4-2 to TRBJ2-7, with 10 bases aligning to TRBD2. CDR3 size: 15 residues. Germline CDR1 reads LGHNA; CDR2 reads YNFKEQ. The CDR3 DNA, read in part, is TGCGCCAGCAGCCAATTAGCGGGAGGCGCCTACGAG. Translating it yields CASSQLAGGAYE. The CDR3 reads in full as CASSQLAGGAYEQYF.

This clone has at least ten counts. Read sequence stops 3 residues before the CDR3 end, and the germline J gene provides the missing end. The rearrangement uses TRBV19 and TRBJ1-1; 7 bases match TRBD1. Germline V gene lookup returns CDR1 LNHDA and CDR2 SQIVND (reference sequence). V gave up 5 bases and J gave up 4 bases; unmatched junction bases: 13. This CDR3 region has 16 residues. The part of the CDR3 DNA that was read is TGTGCCAGTAGTGGCCCGGGACAGTATGCGGTCACTGAA. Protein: CASSGPGQYAVTE. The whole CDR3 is CASSGPGQYAVTEAFF.

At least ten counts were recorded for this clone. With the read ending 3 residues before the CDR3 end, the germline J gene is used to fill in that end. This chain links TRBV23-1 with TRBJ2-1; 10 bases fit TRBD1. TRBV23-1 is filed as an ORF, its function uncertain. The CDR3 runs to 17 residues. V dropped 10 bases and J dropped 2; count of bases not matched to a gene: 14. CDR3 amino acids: CAIRQGARTGPYNEQFF. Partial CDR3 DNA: TGCGCCATCCGACAGGGGGCGCGAACGGGGCCCTACAATGAG.

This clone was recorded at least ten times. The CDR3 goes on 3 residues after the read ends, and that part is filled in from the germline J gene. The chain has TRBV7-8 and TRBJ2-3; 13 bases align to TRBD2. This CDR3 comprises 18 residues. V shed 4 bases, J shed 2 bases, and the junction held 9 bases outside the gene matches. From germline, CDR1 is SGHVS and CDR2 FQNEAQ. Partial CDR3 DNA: TGTGCCAGCAGCTCGTGGCGGGGGACTAGCGGGAACACAGATACG. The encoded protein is CASSSWRGTSGNTDT. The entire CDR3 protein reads CASSSWRGTSGNTDTQYF.

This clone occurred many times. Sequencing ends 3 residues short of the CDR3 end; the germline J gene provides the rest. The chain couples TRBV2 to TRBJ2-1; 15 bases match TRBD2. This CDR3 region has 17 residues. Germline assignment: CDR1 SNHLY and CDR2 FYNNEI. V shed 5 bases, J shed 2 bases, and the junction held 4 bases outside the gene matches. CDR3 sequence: CASSWTSGRGTYNEQFF. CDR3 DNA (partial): TGTGCCAGCAGTTGGACTAGCGGGAGGGGGACCTACAATGAG. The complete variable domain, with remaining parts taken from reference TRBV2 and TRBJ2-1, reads EPEVTQTPSHQVTQMGQEVILRCVPISNHLYFYWYRQILGQKVEFLVSFYNNEISEKSEIFDDQFSVERPDGSNFTLKIRSTKLEDSAMYFCASSWTSGRGTYNEQFFGPGTRLTVL.

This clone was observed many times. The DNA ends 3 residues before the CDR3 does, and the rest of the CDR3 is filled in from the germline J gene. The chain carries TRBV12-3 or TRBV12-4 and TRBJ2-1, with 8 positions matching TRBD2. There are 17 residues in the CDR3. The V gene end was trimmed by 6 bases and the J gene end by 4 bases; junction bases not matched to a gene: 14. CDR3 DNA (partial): TGTGCCAGCAGCACTGTAAAACTAGCGGAGTTTTACAATGAG. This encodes CASSTVKLAEFYNE. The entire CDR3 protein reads CASSTVKLAEFYNEQFF.

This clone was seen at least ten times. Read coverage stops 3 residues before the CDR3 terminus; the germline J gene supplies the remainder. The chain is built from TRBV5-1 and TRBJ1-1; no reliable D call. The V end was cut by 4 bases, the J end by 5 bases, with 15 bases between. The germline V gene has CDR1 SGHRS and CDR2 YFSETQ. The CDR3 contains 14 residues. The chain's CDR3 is CASSPTFTGTEAFF. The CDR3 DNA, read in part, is TGCGCCAGCAGCCCGACCTTTACGGGTACTGAA.

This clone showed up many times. The CDR3 region is CASSLARGGYTF. The sequenced part of the CDR3 DNA is TGTGCCAGCAGCTTAGCGAGAGGGGGC. V is TRBV7-2 and J is TRBJ1-2, with unresolved D. Coverage ceases 3 residues before the CDR3 finishes, and the germline J gene fills in the end. The CDR3 has 12 amino acids. CDR1 is SGHTA, CDR2 FQGNSA, per germline.

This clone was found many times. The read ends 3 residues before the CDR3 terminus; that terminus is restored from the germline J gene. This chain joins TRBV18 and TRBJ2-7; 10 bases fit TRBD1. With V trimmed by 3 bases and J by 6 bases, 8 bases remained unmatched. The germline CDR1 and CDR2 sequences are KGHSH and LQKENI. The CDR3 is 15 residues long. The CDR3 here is CASSPIPGQGSEQYF. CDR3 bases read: TGTGCCAGCTCACCCATTCCGGGACAGGGGAGCGAG.

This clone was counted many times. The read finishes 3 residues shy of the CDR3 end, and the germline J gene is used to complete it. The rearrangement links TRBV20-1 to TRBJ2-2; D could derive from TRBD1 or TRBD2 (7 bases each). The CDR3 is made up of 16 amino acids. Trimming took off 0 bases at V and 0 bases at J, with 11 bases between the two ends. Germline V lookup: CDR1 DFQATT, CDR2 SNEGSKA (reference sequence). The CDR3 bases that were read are TGCAGTGCTAGAGAGGGGAGGGGGCCGAACACCGGGGAG. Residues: CSAREGRGPNTGE. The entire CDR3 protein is CSAREGRGPNTGELFF.

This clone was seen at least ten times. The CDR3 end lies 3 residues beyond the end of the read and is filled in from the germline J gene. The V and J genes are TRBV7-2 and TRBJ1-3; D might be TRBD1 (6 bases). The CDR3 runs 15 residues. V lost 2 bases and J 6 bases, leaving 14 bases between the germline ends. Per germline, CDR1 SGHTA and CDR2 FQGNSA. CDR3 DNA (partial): TGTGCCAGCAGCTTAACGGTCAGGGGAGAAAACACC. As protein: CASSLTVRGENT. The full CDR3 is CASSLTVRGENTIYF.

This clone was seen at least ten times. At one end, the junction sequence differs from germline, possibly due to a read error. The CDR3 bases that were read are TGCGCCAGCAGCCAAGATTCGAGCAGGAATGAG. Translating gives CASSQDSSRNE. The full CDR3 sequence reads CASSQDSSRNEQFF. The chain joins TRBV4-2 to TRBJ2-1; no firm D call. The CDR3 extends 3 residues past the end of the read, so its final part is completed from the germline J gene. The CDR3 is 14 amino acids. CDR1 and CDR2 (germline): LGHNA, YNFKEQ.

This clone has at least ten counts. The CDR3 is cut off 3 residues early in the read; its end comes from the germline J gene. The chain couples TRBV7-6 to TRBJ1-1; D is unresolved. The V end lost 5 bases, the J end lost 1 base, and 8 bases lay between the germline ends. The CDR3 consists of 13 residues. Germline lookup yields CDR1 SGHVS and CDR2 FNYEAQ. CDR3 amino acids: CASSLWPNTEAFF. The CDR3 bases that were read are TGTGCCAGCAGCCTTTGGCCGAACACTGAA.

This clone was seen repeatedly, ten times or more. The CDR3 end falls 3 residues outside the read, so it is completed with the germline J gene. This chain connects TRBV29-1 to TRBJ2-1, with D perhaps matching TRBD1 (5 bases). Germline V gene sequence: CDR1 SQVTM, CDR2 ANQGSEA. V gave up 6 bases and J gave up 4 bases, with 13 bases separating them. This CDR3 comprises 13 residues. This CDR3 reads CSVGPGQYNEQFF. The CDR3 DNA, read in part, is TGCAGCGTGGGGCCGGGCCAATACAATGAG.

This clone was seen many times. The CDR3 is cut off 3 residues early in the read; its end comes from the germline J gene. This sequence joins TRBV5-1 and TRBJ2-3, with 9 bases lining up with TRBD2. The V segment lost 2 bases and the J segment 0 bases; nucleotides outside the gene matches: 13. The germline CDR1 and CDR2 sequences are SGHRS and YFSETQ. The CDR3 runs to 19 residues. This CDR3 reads CASSLRLAGHTESTDTQYF. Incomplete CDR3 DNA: TGCGCCAGCAGCTTACGGCTAGCGGGACATACGGAGAGCACAGATACG.